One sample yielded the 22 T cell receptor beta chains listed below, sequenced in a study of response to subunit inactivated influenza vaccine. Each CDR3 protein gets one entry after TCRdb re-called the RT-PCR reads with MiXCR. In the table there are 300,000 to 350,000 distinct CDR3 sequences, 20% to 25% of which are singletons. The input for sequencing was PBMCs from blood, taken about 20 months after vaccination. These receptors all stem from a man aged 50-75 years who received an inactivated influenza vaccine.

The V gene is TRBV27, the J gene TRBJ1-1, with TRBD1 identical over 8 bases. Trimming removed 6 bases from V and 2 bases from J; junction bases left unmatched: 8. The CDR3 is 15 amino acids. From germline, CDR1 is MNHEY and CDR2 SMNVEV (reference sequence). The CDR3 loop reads CASSTGGLLNTEAFF. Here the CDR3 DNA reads TGTGCCAGCAGCACAGGGGGTTTATTAAACACTGAAGCTTTCTTT.

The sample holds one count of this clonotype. CDR3 protein: CASSSSGRGETQYF. CDR3 nucleotides: TGCGCCAGCAGTTCGAGCGGGAGAGGAGAGACCCAGTACTTC. The chain combines TRBV5-1 with TRBJ2-5; 8 nucleotides agree with TRBD2. This CDR3 is built from 14 residues. The germline V gene has CDR1 SGHRS and CDR2 YFSETQ. Germline trimming cut 5 bases from V and 4 bases from J; bases unmatched to any gene: 7.

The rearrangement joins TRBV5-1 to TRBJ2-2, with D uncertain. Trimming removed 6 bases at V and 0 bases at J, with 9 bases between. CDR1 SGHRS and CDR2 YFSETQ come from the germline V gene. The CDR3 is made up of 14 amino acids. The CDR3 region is CASMLDPNTGELFF. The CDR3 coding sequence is TGCGCCAGCATGTTAGATCCGAACACCGGGGAGCTGTTTTTT. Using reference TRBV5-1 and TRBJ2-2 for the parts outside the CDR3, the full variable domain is KAGVTQTPRYLIKTRGQQVTLSCSPISGHRSVSWYQQTPGQGLQFLFEYFSETQRNKGNFPGRFSGRQFSNSRSEMNVSTLELGDSALYLCASMLDPNTGELFFGEGSRLTVL.

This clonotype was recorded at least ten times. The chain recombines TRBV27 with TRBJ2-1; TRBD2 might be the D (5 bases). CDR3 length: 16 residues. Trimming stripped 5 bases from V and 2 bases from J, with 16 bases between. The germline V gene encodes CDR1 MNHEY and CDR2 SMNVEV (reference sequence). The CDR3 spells CASSPPIWRTYNEQFF. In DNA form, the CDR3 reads TGTGCCAGCAGTCCTCCTATCTGGAGGACCTACAATGAGCAGTTCTTC.

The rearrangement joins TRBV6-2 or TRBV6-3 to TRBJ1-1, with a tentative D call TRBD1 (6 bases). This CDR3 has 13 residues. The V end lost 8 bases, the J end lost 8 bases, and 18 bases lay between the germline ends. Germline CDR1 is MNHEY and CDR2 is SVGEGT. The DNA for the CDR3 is TGTGCCAGCGGCCTGGGGGTAGGGACAGAAGCTTTCTTT. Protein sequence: CASGLGVGTEAFF.

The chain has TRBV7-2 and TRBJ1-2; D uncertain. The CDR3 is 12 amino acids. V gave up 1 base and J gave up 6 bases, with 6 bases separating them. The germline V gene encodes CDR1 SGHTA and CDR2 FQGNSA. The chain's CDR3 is CASSLVLDGYTF. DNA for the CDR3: TGTGCCAGCAGCTTAGTTCTGGATGGCTACACCTTC.

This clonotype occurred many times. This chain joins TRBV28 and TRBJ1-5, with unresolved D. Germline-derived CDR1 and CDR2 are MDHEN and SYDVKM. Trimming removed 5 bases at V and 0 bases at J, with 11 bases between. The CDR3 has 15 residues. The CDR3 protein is CASSRQGYSNQPQHF. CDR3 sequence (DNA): TGTGCCAGCAGTCGACAAGGGTATAGCAATCAGCCCCAGCATTTT.

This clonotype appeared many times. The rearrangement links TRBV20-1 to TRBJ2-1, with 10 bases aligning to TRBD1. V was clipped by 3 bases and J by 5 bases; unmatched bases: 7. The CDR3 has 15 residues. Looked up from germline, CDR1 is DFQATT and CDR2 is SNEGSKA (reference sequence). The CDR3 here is CSASGPGQGNNEQFF. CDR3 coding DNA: TGCAGTGCTAGTGGGCCGGGACAGGGGAACAATGAGCAGTTCTTC.

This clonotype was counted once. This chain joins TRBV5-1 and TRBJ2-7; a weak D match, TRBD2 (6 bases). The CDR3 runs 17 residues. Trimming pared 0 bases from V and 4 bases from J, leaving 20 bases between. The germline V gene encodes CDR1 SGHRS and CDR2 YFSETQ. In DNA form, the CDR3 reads TGCGCCAGCAGCTTGGGATCTACTAGCCCAACTCCTTACGAGCAGTACTTC. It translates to CASSLGSTSPTPYEQYF. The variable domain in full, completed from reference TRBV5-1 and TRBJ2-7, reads KAGVTQTPRYLIKTRGQQVTLSCSPISGHRSVSWYQQTPGQGLQFLFEYFSETQRNKGNFPGRFSGRQFSNSRSEMNVSTLELGDSALYLCASSLGSTSPTPYEQYFGPGTRLTVT.

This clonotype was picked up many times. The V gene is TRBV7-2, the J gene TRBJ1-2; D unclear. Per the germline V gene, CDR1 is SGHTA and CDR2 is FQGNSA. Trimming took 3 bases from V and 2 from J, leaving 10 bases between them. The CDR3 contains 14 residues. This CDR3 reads CASSLGSLNYGYTF. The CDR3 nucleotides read TGTGCCAGCAGCTTGGGCAGCCTGAACTATGGCTACACCTTC.

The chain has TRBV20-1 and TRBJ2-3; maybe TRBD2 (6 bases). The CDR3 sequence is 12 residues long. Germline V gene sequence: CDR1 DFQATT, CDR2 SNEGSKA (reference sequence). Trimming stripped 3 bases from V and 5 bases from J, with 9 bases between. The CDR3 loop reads CSASGGRDTQYF. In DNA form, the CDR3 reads TGCAGTGCTAGCGGGGGACGAGATACGCAGTATTTT.

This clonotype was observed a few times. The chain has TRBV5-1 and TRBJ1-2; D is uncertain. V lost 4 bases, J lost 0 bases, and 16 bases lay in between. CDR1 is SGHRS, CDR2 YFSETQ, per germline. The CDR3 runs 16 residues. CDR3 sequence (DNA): TGCGCCAGCAGCCTCGGTGACGGCACAACTAACTATGGCTACACCTTC. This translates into CASSLGDGTTNYGYTF.

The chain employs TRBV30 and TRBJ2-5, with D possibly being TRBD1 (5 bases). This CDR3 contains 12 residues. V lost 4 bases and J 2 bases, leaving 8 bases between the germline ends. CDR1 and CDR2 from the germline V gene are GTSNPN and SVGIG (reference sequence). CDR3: CAWNAGQETQYF. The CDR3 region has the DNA TGTGCCTGGAATGCAGGGCAAGAGACCCAGTACTTC.

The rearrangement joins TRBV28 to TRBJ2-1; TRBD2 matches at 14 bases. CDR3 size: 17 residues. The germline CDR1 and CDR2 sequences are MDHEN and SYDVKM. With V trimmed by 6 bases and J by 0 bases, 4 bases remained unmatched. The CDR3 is CASRRTSGGLSYNEQFF. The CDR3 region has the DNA TGTGCCAGCAGACGGACTAGCGGGGGGCTCTCCTACAATGAGCAGTTCTTC.

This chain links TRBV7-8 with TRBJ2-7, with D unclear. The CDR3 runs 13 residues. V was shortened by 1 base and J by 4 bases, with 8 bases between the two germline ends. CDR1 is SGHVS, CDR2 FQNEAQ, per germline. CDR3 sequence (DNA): TGTGCCAGCAGCTTAGTTGGTGCGTACGAGCAGTACTTC. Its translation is CASSLVGAYEQYF.

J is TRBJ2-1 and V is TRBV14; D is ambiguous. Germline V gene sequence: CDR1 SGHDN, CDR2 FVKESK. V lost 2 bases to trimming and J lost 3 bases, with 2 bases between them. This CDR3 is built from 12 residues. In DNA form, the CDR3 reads TGTGCCAGCAGCCAAAACTACAATGAGCAGTTCTTC. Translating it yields CASSQNYNEQFF.

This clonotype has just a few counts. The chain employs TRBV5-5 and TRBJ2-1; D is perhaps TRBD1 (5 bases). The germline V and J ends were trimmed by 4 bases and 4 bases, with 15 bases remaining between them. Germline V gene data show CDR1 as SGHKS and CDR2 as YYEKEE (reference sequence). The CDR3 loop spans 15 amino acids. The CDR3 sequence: CASSLGVDSYNEQFF. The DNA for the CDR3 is TGTGCCAGCAGCCTAGGGGTAGACAGTTACAATGAGCAGTTCTTC.

The CDR3 sequence is CARTHTPTGIYGYTF. DNA of the CDR3: TGTGCCAGAACCCATACCCCCACAGGAATCTATGGCTACACCTTC. The genes are TRBV5-3 and TRBJ1-2, with D maybe TRBD1 (5 bases). TRBV5-3 is filed as an ORF, its function uncertain. Trimming removed 6 bases from V and 4 bases from J, with 19 bases in between. The CDR3 is 15 amino acids.

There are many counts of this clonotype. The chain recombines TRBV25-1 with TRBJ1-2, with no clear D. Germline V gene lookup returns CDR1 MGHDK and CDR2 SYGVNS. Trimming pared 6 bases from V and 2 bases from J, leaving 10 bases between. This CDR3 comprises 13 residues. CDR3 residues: CASSFELNYGYTF. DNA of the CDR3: TGTGCCAGCAGCTTTGAGTTAAACTATGGCTACACCTTC.

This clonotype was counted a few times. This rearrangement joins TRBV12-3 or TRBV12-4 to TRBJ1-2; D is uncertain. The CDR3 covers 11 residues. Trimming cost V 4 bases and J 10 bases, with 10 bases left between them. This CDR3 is CASSSRLTYTF. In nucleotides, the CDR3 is TGTGCCAGCAGTTCCCGACTGACCTACACCTTC.

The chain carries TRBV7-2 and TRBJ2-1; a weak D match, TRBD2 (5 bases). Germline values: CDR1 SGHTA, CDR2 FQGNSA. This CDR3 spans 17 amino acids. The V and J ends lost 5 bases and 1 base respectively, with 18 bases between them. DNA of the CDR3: TGTGCCAGCAGCAATAAACATGGAGGTATTTCCTACAATGAGCAGTTCTTC. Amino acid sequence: CASSNKHGGISYNEQFF. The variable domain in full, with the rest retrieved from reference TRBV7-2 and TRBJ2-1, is GAGVSQSPSNKVTEKGKDVELRCDPISGHTALYWYRQSLGQGLEFLIYFQGNSAPDKSGLPSDRFSAERTGGSVSTLTIQRTQQEDSAVYLCASSNKHGGISYNEQFFGPGTRLTVL.

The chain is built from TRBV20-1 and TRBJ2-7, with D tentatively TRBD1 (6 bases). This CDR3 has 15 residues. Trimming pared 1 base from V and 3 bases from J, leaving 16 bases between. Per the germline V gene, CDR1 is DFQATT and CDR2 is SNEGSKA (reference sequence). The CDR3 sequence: CSARATGSGNYEQYF. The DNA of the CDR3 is TGCAGTGCTAGAGCAACAGGGTCGGGTAACTACGAGCAGTACTTC.